This T cell receptor (beta chain) emerged from a study of CD8 T cells in Susac syndrome. Random-hexamer reverse transcription was applied to about 0.45 to 1 ug RNA. Amplification of TCR beta CDR3 spanned 54 Vbeta and 13 Jbeta via immunoSEQ multiplex PCR. TCRdb redid the calling of the immunoSEQ multiplex PCR reads with MiXCR, one entry per CDR3 protein. The repertoire holds about 210,000 distinct CDR3 sequences, with over 85% as singletons. Between the trimmed V and J ends, which lost 5 bases and 0 bases, there was a span of 7 bases. This CDR3 has 12 residues. Germline CDR1 and CDR2: SQVTM and ANQGSEA. This clonotype was seen only a few times. Controls were drawn from healthy donors and were matched for age and sex.

This clonotype originated in a human donor in good health. The genes are TRBV29-1 and TRBJ1-1; D ambiguous. Material for sequencing was CD4+ T cells from PBMCs. The CDR3 DNA reads TGCAGCGTTCGTCAAATGAACACTGAAGCTTTCTTT. Protein product: CSVRQMNTEAFF.